This TCR beta chain was recorded in a study of blood T cell repertoires in COVID-19. On the study more broadly: PBMCs, B-cell-depleted T cells, or T cells provided the cDNA or gDNA that made up the material.

Clinical histories supplied by participants themselves formed the basis of cohort assignment. Original analysis: Scientists estimated how many nucleated cells there were by amplifying reference gene primers. Profiled with immunoSEQ multiplex PCR; TCRdb holds only in-frame clones, not every one. That table is the source of V, J and clone size, and D and trimming were worked out from the DNA. Here the sample spans around 340,000 clones, approximately 86% being singletons. Per the germline V gene, CDR1 is LGHDT and CDR2 is YNNKEL (reference sequence). CDR3 length: 14 amino acids. Trimming took 1 base from V and 1 from J, leaving 8 bases between them.

The chain joins TRBV3-1 (or the pseudogene TRBV3-2) to TRBJ2-7, with TRBD2 as a possible D gene (5 bases). The TCR comes from a woman aged 40 to 50 with acute COVID-19. Material: PBMCs or T cells enriched from blood (not recorded which). CDR3 DNA: TGTGCCAGCAGCCAAGGTAGGGAGTCCTACGAGCAGTACTTC. The encoded protein is CASSQGRESYEQYF.